The sequence of this T cell receptor beta chain was determined in a study of human T cells and chemical hapten exposure. This clonotype was recorded a few times. V lost 5 bases and J lost 5, with 8 bases in between. This CDR3 has 12 residues. CDR1 is SGHTA and CDR2 is FQGNSA in the germline V gene. The time point: pre-sensitization, week 0. Described treatment: therapeutic diphenylcyclopropenone sensitization with weekly scalp DPC. TCRdb used MiXCR to reprocess the RACE reads, holding one entry per CDR3 protein. This table holds approximately 90,000 distinct CDR3 sequences, around 8.8% found once. This TCR derives from a middle-aged man with alopecia areata. Some clones in this sample may be carry-over from other donors' samples. The chain couples TRBV7-2 to TRBJ2-3, with a possible D match to TRBD2 (5 bases). The source was whole blood, collected in connection with sensitization to the hapten diphenylcyclopropenone (DPC). The CDR3 DNA reads TGTGCCAGCAGCCGGGGATTAGATACGCAGTATTTT. The encoded protein is CASSRGLDTQYF.